Listed here are 6 T cell receptor beta chains from one sample, sequenced in a study of T cells in Graves' hyperthyroidism and ophthalmopathy. Amplification of TCR beta CDR3 regions used RNA as the template. An initial round of RT-PCR targeting the TCR CDR3 relied on the HTBI primer set. TCRdb reanalysed the multiplex PCR reads using MiXCR and keeps one entry per CDR3 protein. The data show about 47,000 distinct CDR3 sequences, with roughly 51% seen just once and 34% held by the top ten. Material: peripheral blood or thyroid tissue (not recorded which). These receptor sequences come from a man aged 18 to 35 with Graves' hyperthyroidism.

The rearrangement joins TRBV7-2 to TRBJ1-6; D may be TRBD1 (5 bases). The CDR3 has 14 amino acids. Germline V gene lookup returns CDR1 SGHTA and CDR2 FQGNSA. The V end was cut by 6 bases, the J end by 10 bases, with 16 bases between. This CDR3 reads CASRQGQGGSPLHF. The CDR3 DNA sequence: TGTGCCAGCAGGCAAGGCCAGGGAGGCTCACCCCTCCACTTT. Full variable domain (remainder filled in from reference TRBV7-2 and TRBJ1-6): GAGVSQSPSNKVTEKGKDVELRCDPISGHTALYWYRQSLGQGLEFLIYFQGNSAPDKSGLPSDRFSAERTGGSVSTLTIQRTQQEDSAVYLCASRQGQGGSPLHFGNGTRLTVT.

This clonotype showed up many times. This sequence joins TRBV6-1 and TRBJ1-2, with D possibly TRBD1 on 5 matching bases. Germline V gives CDR1 MNHNS, CDR2 SASEGT. Trimming pared 2 bases from V and 6 bases from J, leaving 19 bases between. This CDR3 has 16 residues. CDR3 sequence: CASSETATRRGNGYTF. The DNA of the CDR3 is TGTGCCAGCAGTGAAACGGCGACAAGGAGGGGTAATGGCTACACCTTC.

The gene calls are TRBV20-1 and TRBJ1-2; TRBD1 is a possible D gene (5 bases). In germline, CDR1 is DFQATT, CDR2 SNEGSKA (reference sequence). V dropped 6 bases and J dropped 4 bases, with 15 bases sitting between them. The CDR3 consists of 13 residues. CDR3 in amino acids: CSAIGGFSYGYTF. CDR3 coding DNA: TGCAGTGCCATCGGGGGATTTAGCTATGGCTACACCTTC.

The V and J genes are TRBV15 and TRBJ2-5; 9 bases map to TRBD2. CDR1 LNHNV and CDR2 YYDKDF come from the germline V gene (reference sequence). V was clipped by 0 bases and J by 5 bases; unmatched bases: 10. The CDR3 length is 17 residues. The CDR3 loop reads CATSRDLLAGEMETQYF. CDR3 coding DNA: TGTGCCACCAGCAGAGATCTATTAGCGGGAGAAATGGAGACCCAGTACTTC.

V and J are TRBV20-1 and TRBJ2-7; the match to TRBD2 covers 13 bases. This CDR3 spans 15 amino acids. The V gene's germline CDR1 is DFQATT and CDR2 SNEGSKA (reference sequence). V shed 3 bases, J shed 5 bases, and the junction held 7 bases outside the gene matches. CDR3 nucleotides: TGCAGTGCTAGTGGACTAGCGGGAGATCGTAACGAGCAGTACTTC. It yields the protein CSASGLAGDRNEQYF.

A note on this clonotype: The CDR3 end shows no conserved phenylalanine or tryptophan, and so a read error is likely. The DNA is left out, because the CDR3 cannot be placed on it with certainty; the CDR3 is given as TCRdb lists it. The V and J genes are TRBV13 and TRBJ1-6. The CDR3 length equals 13 residues, ends included. In germline, CDR1 is PRHDT, CDR2 FYEKMQ (reference sequence). The CDR3 loop reads CASSESGNSPFHL.